Listed here are 32 T cell receptor beta chains from one sample, sequenced in a study of blood T cell repertoires in COVID-19 (TCRdb year 2020). Library preparation employed the immunoSEQ multiplex PCR assay. TCRdb carries this immuneACCESS record with in-frame sequences only. Its versions omit some clonotypes, under half of them owing to an unresolved V gene in the studies checked, with the rest unexplained. This sample comprises about 270,000 clones, about 85% of them detected only once. Under 3.5% of the sample lies in the top ten. The sequenced sample was PBMCs or T cells enriched from blood (not recorded which). These receptors originate from a woman in her forties or fifties who had recovered from COVID-19.

The chain uses TRBV5-6 and TRBJ1-5, with a tentative D call TRBD1 (5 bases). The V and J ends lost 0 bases and 6 bases respectively, with 10 bases between them. The length of the CDR3 is 14 residues. The germline gives CDR1 SGHDT, CDR2 YYEEEE. The CDR3 loop is CASSLGGRGQPQHF. The CDR3 nucleotides are TGTGCCAGCAGCTTGGGAGGGAGGGGTCAGCCCCAGCATTTT.

The chain is built from TRBV4-3 and TRBJ2-7; 10 positions match TRBD2. V lost 0 bases and J lost 7; bases outside the gene matches: 6. Germline V gene lookup returns CDR1 LGHNA and CDR2 YSLEER. The CDR3 extends over 15 amino acids. CDR3 DNA sequence: TGCGCCAGCAGCCAAGAAAGGAGCGGGAGGGGTGAGCAGTACTTC. Translated: CASSQERSGRGEQYF.

The chain recombines TRBV6-2 or TRBV6-3 with TRBJ2-7, with a tentative D call TRBD2 (7 bases). V lost 5 bases and J 2 bases, leaving 13 bases between the germline ends. CDR1 is MNHEY, CDR2 SVGEGT, per germline. The CDR3 contains 14 residues. The DNA for the CDR3 is TGTGCCAGCAGTCCCACGGGGGGCGCCTACGAGCAGTACTTC. This gives the protein CASSPTGGAYEQYF.

This clone was seen more than once but under ten times. The chain recombines TRBV7-9 with TRBJ1-5; D gene ambiguous. The ends were cut back, 6 bases at V and 0 bases at J, with 12 bases in the middle. The CDR3 has 15 residues. The germline gives CDR1 SEHNR, CDR2 FQNEAQ (reference sequence). CDR3 DNA: TGTGCCAGCAGTTACAACGGGGATAGCAATCAGCCCCAGCATTTT. Translating it yields CASSYNGDSNQPQHF.

The chain uses TRBV4-1 and TRBJ2-3; perhaps TRBD2 as D (6 bases). The CDR3 runs to 16 residues. Germline CDR1 MGHRA, CDR2 YSYEKL. Trimming removed 2 bases at V and 0 bases at J, with 12 bases between. CDR3 sequence reads: CASSQLLAASTDTQYF. CDR3 coding DNA: TGCGCCAGCAGCCAACTGTTAGCGGCTAGCACAGATACGCAGTATTTT.

This sequence joins TRBV28 and TRBJ1-1, with 7 bases matching TRBD1. This CDR3 has 14 amino acids. Looked up from germline, CDR1 is MDHEN and CDR2 is SYDVKM. Unmatched junction bases numbered 9, after V lost 6 bases and J lost 5 bases. CDR3 region: CASSLQGSWTEAFF. The CDR3 DNA sequence: TGTGCCAGCAGCCTACAGGGGAGTTGGACTGAAGCTTTCTTT.

The gene calls are TRBV30 and TRBJ1-5; the D gene is possibly TRBD1 (6 bases). V lost 0 bases, J lost 2 bases, and 8 bases lay in between. Germline V lookup: CDR1 GTSNPN, CDR2 SVGIG (reference sequence). CDR3 length: 14 residues. Here the CDR3 DNA reads TGTGCCTGGAGTGTACAGGGAGGCAATCAGCCCCAGCATTTT. This encodes CAWSVQGGNQPQHF.

This chain uses TRBV4-2 with TRBJ1-6; 9 bases map to TRBD1. Unmatched junction bases numbered 9, after V lost 2 bases and J lost 7 bases. CDR1 is LGHNA, CDR2 YNFKEQ, per germline. This CDR3 contains 17 residues. In DNA, the CDR3 is TGTGCCAGCAGCCAATTACCGAGACAGGGGGAGAATTCACCCCTCCACTTT. Protein product: CASSQLPRQGENSPLHF.

This sequence joins TRBV14 and TRBJ1-4; 7 nucleotides align to TRBD1. Germline loops: CDR1 SGHDN, CDR2 FVKESK. The CDR3 extends over 18 amino acids. The J segment lost 4 bases and the V segment lost 0 bases, leaving 11 bases of the junction unmatched. The CDR3 protein is CASSQDSISGQINEKLFF. As DNA, the CDR3 is TGTGCCAGCAGCCAAGATTCGATTTCGGGACAGATTAATGAAAAACTGTTTTTT.

A few counts support this clone. Written as DNA, the CDR3 is TGTGCCAGCAGGGGACAGGGCGCCTATGGCTACACCTTC. It yields the protein CASRGQGAYGYTF. J is TRBJ1-2 and V is TRBV27, with 9 nucleotides matching TRBD1. This CDR3 comprises 13 residues. After removal of 6 bases from V and 4 bases from J, the junction contained 3 bases not matched to a gene. In germline, CDR1 is MNHEY, CDR2 SMNVEV (reference sequence).

The gene calls are TRBV10-3 and TRBJ2-1, with a tentative D call TRBD2 (5 bases). Trimming pared 1 base from V and 7 bases from J, leaving 17 bases between. The CDR3 extends over 16 amino acids. CDR1 is ENHRY and CDR2 is SYGVKD in the germline V gene. The CDR3 region is CAISEFGLPSGNEQFF. CDR3 coding DNA: TGTGCCATCAGTGAGTTCGGACTCCCGTCGGGGAATGAGCAGTTCTTC.

The V gene is TRBV5-1, the J gene TRBJ2-5, with D perhaps matching TRBD1 (7 bases). V was cut by 6 bases and J by 1 base, with 13 bases left in between. The CDR3 is made up of 14 amino acids. Germline CDR1 is SGHRS and CDR2 is YFSETQ. The CDR3 here is CASMQGGPQETQYF. CDR3 coding DNA: TGCGCCAGCATGCAGGGGGGACCCCAAGAGACCCAGTACTTC. Filled out from reference TRBV5-1 and TRBJ2-5, the complete variable domain reads KAGVTQTPRYLIKTRGQQVTLSCSPISGHRSVSWYQQTPGQGLQFLFEYFSETQRNKGNFPGRFSGRQFSNSRSEMNVSTLELGDSALYLCASMQGGPQETQYFGPGTRLLVL.

The chain uses TRBV12-5 and TRBJ2-1; 9 nucleotides align to TRBD1. V dropped 0 bases and J dropped 7; count of bases not matched to a gene: 10. Germline CDR1 is LGHNT and CDR2 is FRNRAP. This CDR3 contains 17 residues. In nucleotides, the CDR3 is TGTGCTAGTGGTTTGGTACTTGGACAGGGGCGTCCAAATGAGCAGTTCTTC. Encoded protein: CASGLVLGQGRPNEQFF. The whole variable domain, remainder taken from reference TRBV12-5 and TRBJ2-1, is DARVTQTPRHKVTEMGQEVTMRCQPILGHNTVFWYRQTMMQGLELLAYFRNRAPLDDSGMPKDRFSAEMPDATLATLKIQPSEPRDSAVYFCASGLVLGQGRPNEQFFGPGTRLTVL.

V usage is TRBV5-1 and J usage is TRBJ1-5, with D possibly TRBD1 on 5 matching bases. Germline V gives CDR1 SGHRS, CDR2 YFSETQ. The CDR3 is 16 amino acids. Trimming took 4 bases from V and 2 from J, leaving 16 bases between them. The CDR3 sequence: CASSLSGIGGNQPQHF. The CDR3 nucleotides are TGCGCCAGCAGCCTCTCAGGAATAGGGGGCAATCAGCCCCAGCATTTT.

This clone was recorded a few times. This chain uses TRBV5-4 with TRBJ1-1; tentatively, D is TRBD1 (5 bases). Deletions cut 3 bases from V and 1 base from J, with 10 bases between. This CDR3 region has 14 residues. The germline gives CDR1 SGHNT, CDR2 YYREEE (reference sequence). DNA for the CDR3: TGTGCCAGCAGCTACCGGGGGAGGAACACTGAAGCTTTCTTT. Translation: CASSYRGRNTEAFF.

This chain links TRBV7-9 with TRBJ1-2; 7 bases are a match to TRBD1. CDR1 SEHNR and CDR2 FQNEAQ come from the germline V gene (reference sequence). V was clipped by 3 bases and J by 3 bases; unmatched bases: 1. CDR3 length: 13 amino acids. The CDR3: CASSFGQDYGYTF. CDR3 coding DNA: TGTGCCAGCAGCTTCGGACAGGACTATGGCTACACCTTC.

This clone was recorded a few times. Within the sample, other DNA sequences also encode this same CDR3. The J gene is TRBJ1-1, the V gene TRBV5-1; weak D call: TRBD1 (6 bases). The V end was cut by 0 bases, the J end by 1 base, with 7 bases between. CDR1 is SGHRS, CDR2 YFSETQ, per germline. The length of the CDR3 is 14 residues. The chain's CDR3 is CASSLGQANTEAFF. CDR3 DNA: TGCGCCAGCAGCTTGGGACAGGCGAACACTGAAGCTTTCTTT. Full variable domain (missing parts from reference TRBV5-1 and TRBJ1-1): KAGVTQTPRYLIKTRGQQVTLSCSPISGHRSVSWYQQTPGQGLQFLFEYFSETQRNKGNFPGRFSGRQFSNSRSEMNVSTLELGDSALYLCASSLGQANTEAFFGQGTRLTVV.

This clone has just one count. V usage is TRBV30 and J usage is TRBJ2-5, with D unclear. V lost 0 bases, J lost 1 base, and 9 bases lay in between. CDR1 and CDR2 (germline): GTSNPN, SVGIG (reference sequence). The CDR3 has 14 amino acids. The CDR3 is CAWSVISSQETQYF. In DNA form, the CDR3 reads TGTGCCTGGAGTGTAATAAGTAGCCAAGAGACCCAGTACTTC.

This chain connects TRBV14 to TRBJ2-1; D is undetermined. The V end lost 2 bases, the J end lost 0 bases, and 8 bases lay between the germline ends. Germline values: CDR1 SGHDN, CDR2 FVKESK. This CDR3 spans 15 amino acids. The CDR3 DNA is TGTGCCAGCAGCCAACGAGCGACCTCCTACAATGAGCAGTTCTTC. Translating gives CASSQRATSYNEQFF. The entire variable domain, with the rest obtained from reference TRBV14 and TRBJ2-1, is as follows: EAGVTQFPSHSVIEKGQTVTLRCDPISGHDNLYWYRRVMGKEIKFLLHFVKESKQDESGMPNNRFLAERTGGTYSTLKVQPAELEDSGVYFCASSQRATSYNEQFFGPGTRLTVL.

This chain uses TRBV27 with TRBJ2-1; 13 bases are a match to TRBD2. The germline V gene encodes CDR1 MNHEY and CDR2 SMNVEV (reference sequence). The CDR3 runs to 14 residues. The V gene end was trimmed by 7 bases and the J gene end by 6 bases; junction bases not matched to a gene: 3. CDR3 sequence (DNA): TGTGCCAGCATGGGACTAGCGGGAACCAATGAGCAGTTCTTC. Protein product: CASMGLAGTNEQFF.

This chain connects TRBV5-4 to TRBJ2-1; 11 bases are a match to TRBD1. Per germline, CDR1 SGHNT and CDR2 YYREEE (reference sequence). Trimming at V came to 4 bases and at J to 1 base, leaving 4 bases not matched to a gene. The CDR3 has 16 residues. As DNA, the CDR3 is TGTGCCAGCAGCAACCGGGACAGGGGGTCCTACAATGAGCAGTTCTTC. It specifies CASSNRDRGSYNEQFF. Filled out from reference TRBV5-4 and TRBJ2-1, the complete variable domain reads ETGVTQSPTHLIKTRGQQVTLRCSSQSGHNTVSWYQQALGQGPQFIFQYYREEENGRGNFPPRFSGLQFPNYSSELNVNALELDDSALYLCASSNRDRGSYNEQFFGPGTRLTVL.

V and J are TRBV28 and TRBJ1-5; tentative D call: TRBD1 (6 bases). Germline-derived CDR1 and CDR2 are MDHEN and SYDVKM. This CDR3 spans 13 amino acids. Trimming removed 11 bases from V and 6 bases from J, with 17 bases in between. CDR3 residues: CALTGGAGQPQHF. The CDR3 nucleotides are TGTGCCCTAACGGGGGGGGCAGGTCAGCCCCAGCATTTT.

The chain uses TRBV9 and TRBJ2-1, with TRBD2 as a possible D gene (6 bases). Per germline, CDR1 SGDLS and CDR2 YYNGEE. CDR3 length: 16 amino acids. The V end lost 3 bases, the J end lost 9 bases, and 22 bases lay between the germline ends. CDR3 nucleotides: TGTGCCAGCAGCGCTCAAGCAGGCGGGAAAAGTACTGAGCAGTTCTTC. This translates into CASSAQAGGKSTEQFF.

The chain is built from TRBV28 and TRBJ2-7; 8 bases match TRBD2. This CDR3 is 22 amino acids long. Per germline, CDR1 MDHEN and CDR2 SYDVKM. Unmatched junction bases numbered 29, after V lost 4 bases and J lost 3 bases. The CDR3 nucleotides read TGTGCCAGCAGTTCACCCGCCAAACCCCGTGGTAGCGGGAACCGTTGGGTCTACGAGCAGTACTTC. It encodes CASSSPAKPRGSGNRWVYEQYF.

The V and J genes are TRBV11-2 and TRBJ2-1; 13 nucleotides align to TRBD2. J lost 7 bases, V lost 4 bases, and 10 bases had no gene match. The CDR3 runs 17 residues. The germline V gene has CDR1 SGHAT and CDR2 FQNNGV. This CDR3 reads CASSSPRLAGGGNEQFF. As DNA, the CDR3 is TGTGCCAGCAGCTCTCCAAGACTAGCGGGAGGAGGTAATGAGCAGTTCTTC.

J is TRBJ2-7 and V is TRBV15, with 9 bases lining up with TRBD1. This CDR3 contains 15 residues. The V segment lost 0 bases and the J segment 3 bases; nucleotides outside the gene matches: 3. Germline loops: CDR1 LNHNV, CDR2 YYDKDF (reference sequence). CDR3 protein: CATSREGTGNYEQYF. The CDR3, as DNA: TGTGCCACCAGCAGAGAGGGGACAGGGAACTACGAGCAGTACTTC.

The rearrangement joins TRBV7-9 to TRBJ2-2; TRBD2 matches 10 bases. The CDR3 consists of 15 residues. V trimming: 6 bases; J trimming: 6 bases; junction bases outside the gene matches: 7. Per the germline V gene, CDR1 is SEHNR and CDR2 is FQNEAQ (reference sequence). The CDR3 DNA sequence: TGTGCCAGCAGGCGCCTAGCGGGAGTACCCGGGGAGCTGTTTTTT. Translated, it gives CASRRLAGVPGELFF.

V gene TRBV5-1 combines with J gene TRBJ2-3; 10 nucleotides match TRBD2. V lost 6 bases, J lost 3 bases, and 10 bases stayed unmatched. Germline-derived CDR1 and CDR2 are SGHRS and YFSETQ. This CDR3 has 16 residues. The CDR3 DNA follows: TGCGCCAGCAAGCTGGGAAGCGGGAGGGCAACAGATACGCAGTATTTT. Amino acids: CASKLGSGRATDTQYF.

This sequence joins TRBV5-5 and TRBJ1-5, with 7 bases fitting TRBD1. Trimming took 4 bases from V and 3 from J; bases not matched to a gene: 13. Per the germline V gene, CDR1 is SGHKS and CDR2 is YYEKEE (reference sequence). The CDR3 length is 17 residues. The CDR3 nucleotides are TGTGCCAGCAGCCCATCCACCACGACAGGGTCCAATCAGCCCCAGCATTTT. It encodes CASSPSTTTGSNQPQHF.

CDR3 in amino acids: CATSRRAGGAYNEQFF. The DNA for the CDR3 is TGTGCCACCAGCAGGAGAGCGGGAGGAGCCTACAATGAGCAGTTCTTC. The chain has TRBV15 and TRBJ2-1; 9 bases align to TRBD2. The CDR3 spans 16 residues. The germline gives CDR1 LNHNV, CDR2 YYDKDF (reference sequence). The ends lost 3 bases at V and 2 bases at J; junction bases unmatched: 5.

The chain carries TRBV7-9 and TRBJ1-4; 8 positions match TRBD1. The germline CDR1 and CDR2 sequences are SEHNR and FQNEAQ (reference sequence). The trim removed 4 bases at V and 5 bases at J, leaving 6 bases unmatched. CDR3 length equals 15 residues. The CDR3 DNA follows: TGTGCCAGCAGCTCAGGACAGGGAGGGAATGAAAAACTGTTTTTT. This translates into CASSSGQGGNEKLFF.

This clone was observed a handful of times. The chain is built from TRBV5-8 and TRBJ1-2; maybe TRBD1 (5 bases). CDR1 is SGHTS and CDR2 is YDEGEE in the germline V gene. V shed 0 bases and J shed 0 bases, with 12 bases lying between them. The CDR3 runs 16 residues. CDR3 protein: CASSLVTGASNYGYTF. In nucleotides, the CDR3 is TGTGCCAGCAGCTTGGTAACAGGAGCCTCTAACTATGGCTACACCTTC.